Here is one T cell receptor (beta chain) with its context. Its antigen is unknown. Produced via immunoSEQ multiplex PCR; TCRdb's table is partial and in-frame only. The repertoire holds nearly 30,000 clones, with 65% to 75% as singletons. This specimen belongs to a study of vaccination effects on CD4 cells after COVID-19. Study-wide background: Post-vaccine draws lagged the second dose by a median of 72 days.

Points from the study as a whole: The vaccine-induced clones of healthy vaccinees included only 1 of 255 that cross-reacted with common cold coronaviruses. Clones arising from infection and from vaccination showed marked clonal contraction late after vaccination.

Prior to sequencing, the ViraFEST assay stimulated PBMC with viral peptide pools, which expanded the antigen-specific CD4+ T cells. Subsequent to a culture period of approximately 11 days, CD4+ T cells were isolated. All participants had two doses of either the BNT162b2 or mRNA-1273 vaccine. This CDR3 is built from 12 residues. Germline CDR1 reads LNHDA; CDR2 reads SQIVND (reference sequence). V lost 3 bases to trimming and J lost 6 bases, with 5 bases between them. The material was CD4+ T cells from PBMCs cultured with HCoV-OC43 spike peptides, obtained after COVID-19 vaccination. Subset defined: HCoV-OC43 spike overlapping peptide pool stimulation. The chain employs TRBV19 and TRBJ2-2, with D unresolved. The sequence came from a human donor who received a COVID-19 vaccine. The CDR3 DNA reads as TGTGCCAGTAGTATCTGGCCCGGGGAGCTGTTTTTT. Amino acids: CASSIWPGELFF.